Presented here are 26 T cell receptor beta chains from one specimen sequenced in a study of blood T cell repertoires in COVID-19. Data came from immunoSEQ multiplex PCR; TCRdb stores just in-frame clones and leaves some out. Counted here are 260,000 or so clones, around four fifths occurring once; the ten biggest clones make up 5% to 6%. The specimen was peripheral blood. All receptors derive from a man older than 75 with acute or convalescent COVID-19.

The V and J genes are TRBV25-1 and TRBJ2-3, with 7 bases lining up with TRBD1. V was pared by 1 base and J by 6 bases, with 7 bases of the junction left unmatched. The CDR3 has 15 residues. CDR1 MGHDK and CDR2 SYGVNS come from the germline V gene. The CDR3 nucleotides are TGTGCCAGCAGTGAATGGTCAGGGGGTGGGGATACGCAGTATTTT. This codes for CASSEWSGGGDTQYF.

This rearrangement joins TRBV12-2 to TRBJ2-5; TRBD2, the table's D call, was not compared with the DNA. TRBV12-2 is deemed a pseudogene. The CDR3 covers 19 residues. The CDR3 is CASRSQFASGELLQETQYF. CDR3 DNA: TGTGCAAGTCGCTCCCAGTTCGCTAGCGGGGAGCTCTTACAAGAGACCCAGTACTTC.

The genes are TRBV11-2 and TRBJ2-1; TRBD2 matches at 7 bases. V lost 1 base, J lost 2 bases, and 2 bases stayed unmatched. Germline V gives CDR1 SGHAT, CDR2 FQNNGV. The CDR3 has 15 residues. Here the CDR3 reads CASSLGAGAYNEQFF. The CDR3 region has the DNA TGTGCCAGCAGCTTAGGCGCGGGGGCCTACAATGAGCAGTTCTTC.

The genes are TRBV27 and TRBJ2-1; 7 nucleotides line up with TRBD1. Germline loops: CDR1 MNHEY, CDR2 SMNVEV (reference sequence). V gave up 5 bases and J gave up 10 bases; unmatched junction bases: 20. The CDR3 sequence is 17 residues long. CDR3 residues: CASSPKDPGQLRGEQFF. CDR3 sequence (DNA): TGTGCCAGCAGTCCTAAGGATCCGGGACAGTTAAGGGGGGAGCAGTTCTTC.

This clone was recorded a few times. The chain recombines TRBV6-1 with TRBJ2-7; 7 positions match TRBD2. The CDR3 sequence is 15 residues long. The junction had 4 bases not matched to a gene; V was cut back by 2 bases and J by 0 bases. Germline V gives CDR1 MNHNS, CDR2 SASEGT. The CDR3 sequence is CASSETAGPSYEQYF. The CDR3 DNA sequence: TGTGCCAGCAGTGAAACAGCGGGACCCTCCTACGAGCAGTACTTC.

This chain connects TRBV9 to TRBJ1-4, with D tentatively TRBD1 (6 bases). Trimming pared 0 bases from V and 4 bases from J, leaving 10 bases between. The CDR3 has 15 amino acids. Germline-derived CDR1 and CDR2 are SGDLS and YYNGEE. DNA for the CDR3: TGTGCCAGCAGCGTAGGGACAGCCGGTAATGAAAAACTGTTTTTT. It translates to CASSVGTAGNEKLFF. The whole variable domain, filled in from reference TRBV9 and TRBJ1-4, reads DSGVTQTPKHLITATGQRVTLRCSPRSGDLSVYWYQQSLDQGLQFLIQYYNGEERAKGNILERFSAQQFPDLHSELNLSSLELGDSALYFCASSVGTAGNEKLFFGSGTQLSVL.

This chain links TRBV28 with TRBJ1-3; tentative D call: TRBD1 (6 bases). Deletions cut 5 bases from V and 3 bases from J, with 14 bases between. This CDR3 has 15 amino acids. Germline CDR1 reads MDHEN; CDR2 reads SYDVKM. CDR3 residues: CASSITGTFGNTIYF. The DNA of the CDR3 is TGTGCCAGCAGTATTACCGGGACATTTGGAAACACCATATATTTT. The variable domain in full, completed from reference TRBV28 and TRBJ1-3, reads DVKVTQSSRYLVKRTGEKVFLECVQDMDHENMFWYRQDPGLGLRLIYFSYDVKMKEKGDIPEGYSVSREKKERFSLILESASTNQTSMYLCASSITGTFGNTIYFGEGSWLTVV.

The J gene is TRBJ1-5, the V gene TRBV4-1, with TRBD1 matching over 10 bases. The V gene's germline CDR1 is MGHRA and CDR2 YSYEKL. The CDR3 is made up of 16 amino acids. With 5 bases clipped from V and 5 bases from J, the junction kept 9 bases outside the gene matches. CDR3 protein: CASSDPGQGKDQPQHF. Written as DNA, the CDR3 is TGCGCCAGCAGCGATCCGGGACAGGGGAAAGATCAGCCCCAGCATTTT.

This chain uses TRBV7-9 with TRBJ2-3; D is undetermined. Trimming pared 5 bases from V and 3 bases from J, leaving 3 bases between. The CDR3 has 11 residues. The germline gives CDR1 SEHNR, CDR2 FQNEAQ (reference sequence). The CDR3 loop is CASSQTDTQYF. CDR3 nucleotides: TGTGCCAGCAGCCAAACAGATACGCAGTATTTT.

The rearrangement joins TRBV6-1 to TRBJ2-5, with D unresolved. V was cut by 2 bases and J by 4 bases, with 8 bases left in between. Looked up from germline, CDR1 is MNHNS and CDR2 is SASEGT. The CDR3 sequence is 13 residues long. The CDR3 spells CASSETIRETQYF. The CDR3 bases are TGTGCCAGCAGTGAAACAATAAGAGAGACCCAGTACTTC.

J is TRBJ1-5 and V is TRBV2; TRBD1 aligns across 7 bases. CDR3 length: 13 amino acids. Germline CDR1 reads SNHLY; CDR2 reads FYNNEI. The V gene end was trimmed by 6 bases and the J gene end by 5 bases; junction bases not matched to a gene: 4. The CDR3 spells CASRRTGDQPQHF. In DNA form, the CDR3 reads TGTGCCAGCAGAAGAACAGGGGATCAGCCCCAGCATTTT. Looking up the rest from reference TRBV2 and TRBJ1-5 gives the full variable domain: EPEVTQTPSHQVTQMGQEVILRCVPISNHLYFYWYRQILGQKVEFLVSFYNNEISEKSEIFDDQFSVERPDGSNFTLKIRSTKLEDSAMYFCASRRTGDQPQHFGDGTRLSIL.

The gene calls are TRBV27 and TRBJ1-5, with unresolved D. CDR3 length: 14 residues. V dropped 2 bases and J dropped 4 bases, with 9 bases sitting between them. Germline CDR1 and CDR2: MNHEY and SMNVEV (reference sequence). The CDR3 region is CASSLTRSNQPQHF. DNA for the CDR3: TGTGCCAGCAGTTTAACCCGGTCAAATCAGCCCCAGCATTTT.

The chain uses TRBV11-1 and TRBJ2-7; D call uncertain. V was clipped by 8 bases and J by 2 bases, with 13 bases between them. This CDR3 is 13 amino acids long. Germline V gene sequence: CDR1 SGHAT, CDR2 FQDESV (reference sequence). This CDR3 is CASSPSLPYEQYF. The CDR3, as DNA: TGTGCCAGCTCGCCTAGTCTCCCCTACGAGCAGTACTTC.

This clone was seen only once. CDR3: CAWSLGLAGGVDEQYF. CDR3 in DNA: TGTGCCTGGAGTCTGGGACTAGCGGGAGGTGTCGACGAGCAGTACTTC. This chain uses TRBV30 with TRBJ2-7, with TRBD2 identical over 15 bases. The V segment lost 2 bases and the J segment 5 bases; nucleotides outside the gene matches: 7. Germline V gene sequence: CDR1 GTSNPN, CDR2 SVGIG (reference sequence). The CDR3 length is 16 residues.

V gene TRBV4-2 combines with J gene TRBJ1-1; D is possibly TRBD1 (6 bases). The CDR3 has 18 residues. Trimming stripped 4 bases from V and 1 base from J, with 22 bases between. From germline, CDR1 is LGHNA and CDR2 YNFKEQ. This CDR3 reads CASSRSQGPRVGNTEAFF. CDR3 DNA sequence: TGTGCCAGCAGCCGAAGTCAGGGGCCCAGGGTTGGGAACACTGAAGCTTTCTTT.

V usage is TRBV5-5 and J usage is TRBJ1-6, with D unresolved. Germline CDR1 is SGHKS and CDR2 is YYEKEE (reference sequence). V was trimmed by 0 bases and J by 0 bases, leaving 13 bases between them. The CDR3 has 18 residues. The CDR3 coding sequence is TGTGCCAGCAGCTTGGCCTACGTAGAGAGCTCCTATAATTCACCCCTCCACTTT. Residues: CASSLAYVESSYNSPLHF.

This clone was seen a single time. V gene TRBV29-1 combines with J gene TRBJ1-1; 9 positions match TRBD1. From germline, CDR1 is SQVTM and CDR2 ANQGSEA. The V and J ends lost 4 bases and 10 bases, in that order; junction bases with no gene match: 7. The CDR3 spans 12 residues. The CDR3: CSVGDRVSGAFF. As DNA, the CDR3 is TGCAGCGTTGGGGACAGGGTGTCCGGAGCTTTCTTT.

In DNA, the CDR3 is TGTGCCAGCAGTTTACAGGGGGGCTACGAGCAGTACTTC. It yields the protein CASSLQGGYEQYF. This rearrangement joins TRBV28 to TRBJ2-7; maybe TRBD1 (7 bases). The ends were cut back, 2 bases at V and 3 bases at J, with 8 bases in the middle. The CDR3 runs 13 residues. CDR1 is MDHEN, CDR2 SYDVKM, per germline.

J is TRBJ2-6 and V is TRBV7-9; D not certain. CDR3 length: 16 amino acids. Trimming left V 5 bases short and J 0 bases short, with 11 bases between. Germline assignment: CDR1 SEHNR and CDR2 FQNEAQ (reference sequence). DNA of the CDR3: TGTGCCAGCAGCCCGGTTAGTAGCTCTGGGGCCAACGTCCTGACTTTC. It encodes CASSPVSSSGANVLTF.

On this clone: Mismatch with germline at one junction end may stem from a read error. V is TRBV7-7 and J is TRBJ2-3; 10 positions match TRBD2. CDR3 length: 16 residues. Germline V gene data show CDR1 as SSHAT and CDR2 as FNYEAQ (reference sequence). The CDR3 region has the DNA TGTGCTAGCAGCTTAGTTAGCGGGGGGCCGTCAGATACGCAGTATTTT. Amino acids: CASSLVSGGPSDTQYF. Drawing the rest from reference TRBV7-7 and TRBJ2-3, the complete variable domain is GAGVSQSPRYKVTKRGQDVTLRCDPISSHATLYWYQQALGQGPEFLTYFNYEAQPDKSGLPSDRFSAERPEGSISTLTIQRTEQRDSAMYRCASSLVSGGPSDTQYFGPGTRLTVL.

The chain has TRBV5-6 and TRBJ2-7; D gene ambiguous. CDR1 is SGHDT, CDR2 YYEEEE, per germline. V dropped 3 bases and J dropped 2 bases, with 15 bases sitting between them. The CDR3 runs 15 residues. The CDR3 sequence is CASSWAPGAPYEQYF. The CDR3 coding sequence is TGTGCCAGCAGCTGGGCCCCAGGTGCCCCCTACGAGCAGTACTTC.

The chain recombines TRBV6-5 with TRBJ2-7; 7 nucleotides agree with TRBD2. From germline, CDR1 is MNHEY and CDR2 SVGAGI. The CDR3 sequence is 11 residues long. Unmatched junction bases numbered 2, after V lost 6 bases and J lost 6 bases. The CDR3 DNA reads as TGTGCCAGCAGGGCGGGAGTCGAGCAGTACTTC. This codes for CASRAGVEQYF.

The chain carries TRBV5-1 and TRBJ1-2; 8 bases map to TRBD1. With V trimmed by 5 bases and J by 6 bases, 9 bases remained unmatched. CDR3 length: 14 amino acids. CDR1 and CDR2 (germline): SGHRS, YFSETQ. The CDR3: CASRALGQGHGYTF. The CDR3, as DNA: TGCGCCAGCAGGGCTCTCGGACAGGGACATGGCTACACCTTC.

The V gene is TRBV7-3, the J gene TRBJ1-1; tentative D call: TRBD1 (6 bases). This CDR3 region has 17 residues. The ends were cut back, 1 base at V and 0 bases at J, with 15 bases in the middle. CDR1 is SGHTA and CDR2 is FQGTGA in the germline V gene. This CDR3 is CASSLKATGMVNTEAFF. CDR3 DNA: TGTGCCAGCAGCTTAAAGGCTACAGGGATGGTGAACACTGAAGCTTTCTTT.

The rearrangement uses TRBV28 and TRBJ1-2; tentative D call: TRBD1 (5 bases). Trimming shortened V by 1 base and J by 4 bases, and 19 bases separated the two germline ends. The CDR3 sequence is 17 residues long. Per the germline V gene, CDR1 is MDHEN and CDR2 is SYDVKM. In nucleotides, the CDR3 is TGTGCCAGCAGTTTATCTCAGGGCGTTCCGGGGGGCTATGGCTACACCTTC. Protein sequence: CASSLSQGVPGGYGYTF.

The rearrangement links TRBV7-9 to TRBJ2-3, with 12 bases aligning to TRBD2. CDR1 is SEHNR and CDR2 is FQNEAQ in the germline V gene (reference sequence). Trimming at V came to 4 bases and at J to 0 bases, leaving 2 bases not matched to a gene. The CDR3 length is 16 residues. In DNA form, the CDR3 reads TGTGCCAGCAGCTCTAGCGGGAGGGCTAGCACAGATACGCAGTATTTT. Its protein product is CASSSSGRASTDTQYF.